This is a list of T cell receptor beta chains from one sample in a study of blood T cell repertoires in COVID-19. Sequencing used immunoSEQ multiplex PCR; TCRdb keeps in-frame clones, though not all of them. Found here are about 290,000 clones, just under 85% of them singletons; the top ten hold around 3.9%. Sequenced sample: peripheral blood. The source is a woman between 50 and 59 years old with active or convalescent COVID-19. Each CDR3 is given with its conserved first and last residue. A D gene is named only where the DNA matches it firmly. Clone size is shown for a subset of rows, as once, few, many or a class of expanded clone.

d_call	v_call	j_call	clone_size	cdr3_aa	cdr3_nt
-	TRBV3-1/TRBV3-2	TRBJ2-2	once	CASSQDFNPRGLTGELFF	TGTGCCAGCAGCCAAGATTTTAATCCCCGGGGACTCACCGGGGAGCTGTTTTTT
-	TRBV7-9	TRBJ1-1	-	CASSLGVGGTEAFF	TGTGCCAGCAGCTTAGGGGTGGGGGGCACTGAAGCTTTCTTT
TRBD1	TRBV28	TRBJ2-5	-	CASSSTGIQETQYF	TGTGCCAGCAGTTCGACAGGGATTCAAGAGACCCAGTACTTC
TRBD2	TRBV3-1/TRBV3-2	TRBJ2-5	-	CASSRGGTSGKQETQYF	TGTGCCAGCAGCCGAGGTGGTACTAGCGGCAAGCAAGAGACCCAGTACTTC
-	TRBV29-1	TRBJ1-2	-	CSAGQPADNGYTF	TGCAGCGCCGGACAGCCGGCGGATAATGGCTACACCTTC
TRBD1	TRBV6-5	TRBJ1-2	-	CASSSGQGPNYGYTF	TGTGCCAGCAGTTCCGGACAGGGCCCGAACTATGGCTACACCTTC
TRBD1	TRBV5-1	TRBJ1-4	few	CASRPAGTGSEKLFF	TGCGCCAGCAGACCCGCCGGGACAGGGAGTGAAAAACTGTTTTTT
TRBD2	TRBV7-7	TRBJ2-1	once	CASRPAGLVYDEQFF	TGTGCCAGCAGACCGGCGGGACTAGTTTACGATGAGCAGTTCTTC
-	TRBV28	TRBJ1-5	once	CASRHPDKNQPQHF	TGTGCCAGCAGACACCCGGACAAGAATCAGCCCCAGCATTTT
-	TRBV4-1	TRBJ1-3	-	CASSPTTLGQTSSGNTIYF	TGCGCCAGCAGCCCAACGACCCTCGGACAGACGAGCTCTGGAAACACCATATATTTT
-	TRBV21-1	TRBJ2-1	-	CASSKDLRSSYNEQFF	TGTGCCAGCAGCAAAGATCTGCGGAGCTCCTACAATGAGCAGTTCTTC
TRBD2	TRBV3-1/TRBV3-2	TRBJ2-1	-	CASSLRLAGGLGSYNEQFF	TGTGCCAGCAGCCTCCGACTAGCGGGAGGTCTGGGGTCCTACAATGAGCAGTTCTTC
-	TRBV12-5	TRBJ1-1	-	CATRGPGTEAFF	TGTGCCACTCGTGGCCCCGGGACTGAAGCTTTCTTT
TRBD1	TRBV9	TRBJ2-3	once	CASSTRTGGLVDTQYF	TGTGCCAGCAGCACTAGGACAGGGGGCTTAGTAGATACGCAGTATTTT
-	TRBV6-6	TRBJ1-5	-	CASSYSANQPQHF	TGTGCCAGCAGTTACAGTGCGAATCAGCCCCAGCATTTT
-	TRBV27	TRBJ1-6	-	CASSFPHSPLHF	TGTGCCAGCAGTTTTCCTCATTCACCCCTCCACTTT
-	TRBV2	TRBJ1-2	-	CASIGREKPNYGYTF	TGTGCCAGCATAGGCAGGGAAAAACCTAACTATGGCTACACCTTC
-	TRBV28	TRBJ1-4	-	CASRARTASRNEKLFF	TGTGCCAGCAGGGCCCGGACAGCCTCTCGAAATGAAAAACTGTTTTTT
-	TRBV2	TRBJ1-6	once	CASTGSFDSPLHF	TGTGCCAGCACCGGGAGTTTTGATTCACCCCTCCACTTT
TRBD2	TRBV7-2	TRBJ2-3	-	CASSLGTSGMDTQYF	TGTGCCAGCAGCTTAGGGACTAGCGGGATGGATACGCAGTATTTT
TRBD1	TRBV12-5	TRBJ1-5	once	CASGPDRDLPQPQHF	TGTGCTAGTGGTCCCGACAGGGACCTGCCCCAGCCCCAGCATTTT
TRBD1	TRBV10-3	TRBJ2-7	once	CAISEGTGDYEQYF	TGTGCCATCAGTGAGGGGACAGGTGACTACGAGCAGTACTTC
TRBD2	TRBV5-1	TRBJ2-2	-	CASSPLTSVNTGELFF	TGCGCCAGCAGCCCGCTGACTAGCGTGAACACCGGGGAGCTGTTTTTT
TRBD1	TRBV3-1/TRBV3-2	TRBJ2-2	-	CASSQGVQGAGELFF	TGTGCCAGCAGCCAAGGAGTTCAGGGGGCCGGGGAGCTGTTTTTT
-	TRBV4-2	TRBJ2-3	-	CASSRLKETTDTQYF	TGTGCCAGCAGCCGTCTGAAGGAGACCACAGATACGCAGTATTTT
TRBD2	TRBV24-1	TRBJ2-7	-	CATSDLETSGSLYEQYF	TGTGCCACCAGTGATTTGGAGACTAGCGGGAGCCTCTACGAGCAGTACTTC
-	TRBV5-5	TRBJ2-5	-	CASSLWREETQYF	TGTGCCAGCAGCTTGTGGAGGGAAGAGACCCAGTACTTC
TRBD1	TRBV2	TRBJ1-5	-	CASGGQGGNQPQHF	TGTGCCAGCGGGGGACAGGGAGGGAATCAGCCCCAGCATTTT
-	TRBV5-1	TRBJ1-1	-	CASSATGMNTEAFF	TGCGCCAGCAGCGCCACAGGGATGAACACTGAAGCTTTCTTT
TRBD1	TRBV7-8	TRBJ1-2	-	CASSTHRGPYYGYTF	TGTGCCAGCAGCACTCACAGGGGGCCCTACTATGGCTACACCTTC
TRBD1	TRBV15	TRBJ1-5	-	CATSRGTGVSNQPQHF	TGTGCCACCAGCAGGGGTACAGGGGTAAGCAATCAGCCCCAGCATTTT
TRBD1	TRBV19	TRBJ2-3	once	CASSTQGVTDTQYF	TGTGCCAGTAGTACCCAGGGGGTCACAGATACGCAGTATTTT
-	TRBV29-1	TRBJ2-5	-	CSVEGQDQETQYF	TGCAGCGTTGAAGGGCAGGACCAAGAGACCCAGTACTTC
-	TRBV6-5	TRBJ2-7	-	CASSYTESGTYEQYF	TGTGCCAGCAGTTACACTGAATCCGGGACCTACGAGCAGTACTTC
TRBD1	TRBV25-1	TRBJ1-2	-	CASRDRDYGYTF	TGTGCCAGTCGGGACAGGGACTATGGCTACACCTTC
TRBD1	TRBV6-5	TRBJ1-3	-	CASRPQGAGNTIYF	TGTGCCAGCAGACCACAGGGGGCTGGAAACACCATATATTTT
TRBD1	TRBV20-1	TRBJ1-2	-	CSASRTGTYGYTF	TGCAGTGCTAGTAGGACAGGGACCTATGGCTACACCTTC
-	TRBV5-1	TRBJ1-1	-	CASNVFGGFTEAFF	TGCGCCAGCAACGTATTCGGAGGGTTCACTGAAGCTTTCTTT
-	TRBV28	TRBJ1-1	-	CASSSFRVSRRMNTEAFF	TGTGCCAGCAGTTCCTTCAGGGTTTCCCGCCGTATGAACACTGAAGCTTTCTTT
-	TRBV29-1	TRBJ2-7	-	CSVSGLNSYEQYF	TGCAGCGTCTCCGGACTGAACTCCTACGAGCAGTACTTC
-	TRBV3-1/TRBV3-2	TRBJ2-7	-	CASSQVNYYEQYF	TGTGCCAGCAGCCAAGTTAACTACTACGAGCAGTACTTC
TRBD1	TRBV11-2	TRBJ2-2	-	CASSLVASGGTGELFF	TGTGCCAGCAGCTTAGTGGCGTCAGGGGGAACCGGGGAGCTGTTTTTT
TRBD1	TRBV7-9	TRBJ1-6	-	CASSNIQGLDSPLHF	TGTGCCAGCAGCAACATACAGGGGTTGGATTCACCCCTCCACTTT
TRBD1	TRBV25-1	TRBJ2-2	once	CASSENRGNDRELFF	TGTGCCAGCAGTGAGAACAGGGGGAACGATCGGGAGCTGTTTTTT
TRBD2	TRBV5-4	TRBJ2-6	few	CASSSAGGVKSSGANVLTF	TGTGCCAGCAGCTCCGCGGGGGGGGTGAAGAGCTCTGGGGCCAACGTCCTGACTTTC
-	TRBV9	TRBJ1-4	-	CASSAREATNEKLFF	TGTGCCAGCAGCGCCAGGGAGGCAACTAATGAAAAACTGTTTTTT
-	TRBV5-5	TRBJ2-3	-	CASSFQGNTDTQYF	TGTGCCAGCAGCTTCCAGGGAAACACAGATACGCAGTATTTT
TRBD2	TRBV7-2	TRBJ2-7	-	CASRQAGGRGEQYF	TGTGCCAGCAGGCAAGCGGGAGGGAGGGGTGAGCAGTACTTC
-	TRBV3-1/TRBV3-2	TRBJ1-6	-	CASSLGLVRSPLHF	TGTGCCAGCAGCCTAGGACTTGTGCGTTCACCCCTCCACTTT
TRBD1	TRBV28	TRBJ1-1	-	CASSDRTGEANTEAFF	TGTGCCAGCAGCGACAGGACAGGGGAGGCGAACACTGAAGCTTTCTTT
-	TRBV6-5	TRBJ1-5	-	CASVNRFRNQPQHF	TGTGCCAGCGTCAACAGGTTTCGAAATCAGCCCCAGCATTTT
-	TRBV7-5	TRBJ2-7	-	CARSLAPGDPYEQYF	TGTGCCAGAAGCCTCGCCCCAGGGGACCCCTACGAGCAGTACTTC
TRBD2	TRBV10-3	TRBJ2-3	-	CAIMKTSGLTDTQYF	TGTGCCATCATGAAAACTAGCGGGCTCACAGATACGCAGTATTTT
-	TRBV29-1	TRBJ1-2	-	CSGLPPDSGNGYTF	TGCAGCGGCCTTCCCCCCGATTCAGGCAATGGCTACACCTTC
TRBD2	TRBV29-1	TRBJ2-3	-	CSVVSSGSTDTQYF	TGCAGCGTTGTATCTAGCGGGAGTACAGATACGCAGTATTTT
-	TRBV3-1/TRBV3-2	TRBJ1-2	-	CASSPPGTLFYTF	TGTGCCAGCAGCCCACCCGGGACTCTTTTCTACACCTTC
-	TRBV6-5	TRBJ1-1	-	CASSYGGGLPEAFF	TGTGCCAGCAGTTACGGGGGAGGTCTCCCTGAAGCTTTCTTT
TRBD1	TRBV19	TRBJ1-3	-	CASTPPLGQGSPSSGNTIYF	TGTGCCAGTACTCCACCTCTGGGACAGGGGTCACCTAGCTCTGGAAACACCATATATTTT
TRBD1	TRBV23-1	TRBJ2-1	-	CASSPLGQGVNEQFF	TGCGCCAGCAGTCCGTTGGGACAGGGGGTTAATGAGCAGTTCTTC
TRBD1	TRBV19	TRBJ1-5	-	CASSTTDRAGNQPQHF	TGTGCCAGTAGTACTACGGACAGGGCGGGGAATCAGCCCCAGCATTTT